These T cell receptor beta chains were read from a single sample in a study of shared clonotypes between healthy human individuals. This table comes from immunoSEQ multiplex PCR, and its TCRdb copy is limited to in-frame clones, with some not included. In the table there are a few million clones, 85% to 95% of which are singletons. The sequenced sample consisted of naive CD4+ T cells from PBMCs. The receptors come from a man between 18 and 29 years old in good health. Some clones in this sample may be carry-over from other donors' samples. Each CDR3 is given with its conserved first and last residue. A D gene is named only where the DNA matches it firmly. Size is stated for part of the rows, as once, few or many counts, or as a class when the clone is expanded.

clone_size j_call d_call v_call cdr3_length cdr3_aa cdr3_nt
. TRBJ1-2 TRBD1 TRBV7-3 14 CASSPMTGVFGYTF TGTGCCAGCAGCCCTATGACAGGGGTTTTCGGCTACACCTTC
. TRBJ2-4 . TRBV5-1 14 CASSLEGRGNIQYF TGCGCCAGCAGCTTGGAGGGAAGGGGAAACATTCAGTACTTC
. TRBJ2-1 . TRBV7-3 13 CASSPFNANEQFF TGTGCCAGCAGCCCGTTTAACGCCAATGAGCAGTTCTTC
. TRBJ2-7 . TRBV7-5 15 CARATEEGDVDEQYF TGTGCCAGAGCCACCGAGGAGGGGGACGTCGACGAGCAGTACTTC
. TRBJ2-7 . TRBV7-8 14 CASSFSEGTYEQYF TGTGCCAGCAGCTTTTCGGAGGGGACCTACGAGCAGTACTTC
. TRBJ2-1 TRBD2 TRBV30 14 CAWSPLGGDNEQFF TGTGCCTGGAGTCCCTTGGGAGGGGACAATGAGCAGTTCTTC
. TRBJ1-2 . TRBV15 18 CATSRDTGSSIANYGYTF TGTGCCACCAGCAGAGATACAGGGAGTTCAATCGCTAACTATGGCTACACCTTC
. TRBJ2-7 TRBD2 TRBV18 15 CASSVIETSVYEQYF TGTGCCAGCTCCGTAATTGAGACTAGCGTCTACGAGCAGTACTTC
. TRBJ2-2 . TRBV7-7 15 CASSPGAGNTGELFF TGTGCCAGCAGCCCAGGAGCGGGGAACACCGGGGAGCTGTTTTTT
. TRBJ2-7 . TRBV30 13 CAWTRDNSYEQYF TGTGCCTGGACTAGGGACAACTCCTACGAGCAGTACTTC
once TRBJ1-1 . TRBV7-5 16 CARSLGGGQDDTEAFF TGTGCCAGAAGCTTAGGAGGGGGGCAGGACGACACTGAAGCTTTCTTT